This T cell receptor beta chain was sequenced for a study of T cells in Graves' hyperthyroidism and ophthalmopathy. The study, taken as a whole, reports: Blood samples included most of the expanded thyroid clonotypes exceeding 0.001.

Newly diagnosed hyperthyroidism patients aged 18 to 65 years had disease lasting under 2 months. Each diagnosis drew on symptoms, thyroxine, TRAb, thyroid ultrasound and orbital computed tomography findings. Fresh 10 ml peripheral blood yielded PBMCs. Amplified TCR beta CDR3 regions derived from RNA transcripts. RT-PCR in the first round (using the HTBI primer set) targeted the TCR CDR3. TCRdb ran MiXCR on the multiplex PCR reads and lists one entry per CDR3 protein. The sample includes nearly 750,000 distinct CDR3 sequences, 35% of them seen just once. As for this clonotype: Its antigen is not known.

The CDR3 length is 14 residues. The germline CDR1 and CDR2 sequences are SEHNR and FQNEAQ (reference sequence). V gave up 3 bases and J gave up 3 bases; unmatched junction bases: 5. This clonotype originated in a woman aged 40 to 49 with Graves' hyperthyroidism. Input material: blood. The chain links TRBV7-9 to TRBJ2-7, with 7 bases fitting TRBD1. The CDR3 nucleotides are TGTGCCAGCAGCTTTTGGACAGGCAGCTACGAGCAGTACTTC. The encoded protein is CASSFWTGSYEQYF.